These 27 T cell receptor beta chains share one sample of origin, sequenced in a study of blood T cells in healthy people across ages. For the second PCR, which ran for about 7 to 12 cycles, a sample-barcoded 5' primer and a J-beta primer mix were used. TCRdb recomputed calls from the 5' RACE reads with MiXCR, one row per CDR3 protein. The table includes some 700,000 distinct CDR3 sequences, roughly 41% detected once. The source material was blood. The source is a woman aged 55-75 years in good health.

This clonotype showed up just a few times. This sequence joins TRBV7-9 and TRBJ2-7, with D tentatively TRBD2 (6 bases). Between the trimmed V and J ends, which lost 5 bases and 2 bases, there was a span of 16 bases. The germline CDR1 and CDR2 sequences are SEHNR and FQNEAQ (reference sequence). The CDR3 extends over 15 amino acids. CDR3 DNA sequence: TGTGCCAGCAGCGGAGGGCCGGGACTCACCTACGAGCAGTACTTC. Amino acid sequence: CASSGGPGLTYEQYF.

The rearrangement joins TRBV27 to TRBJ1-6; TRBD1 matches at 10 bases. Unmatched junction bases numbered 0, after V lost 6 bases and J lost 4 bases. The V gene's germline CDR1 is MNHEY and CDR2 SMNVEV (reference sequence). This CDR3 is 14 amino acids long. The CDR3 DNA reads as TGTGCCAGCAGGGGACAGGGGTATAATTCACCCCTCCACTTT. This translates into CASRGQGYNSPLHF.

This chain joins TRBV5-1 and TRBJ2-5, with D possibly being TRBD2 (5 bases). The J call may not be correct, given that the DNA end is closer to TRBJ2-7. CDR1 SGHRS and CDR2 YFSETQ come from the germline V gene. CDR3 length equals 14 residues. CDR3 sequence reads: CASSLVSSYHEQYF. CDR3 nucleotides: TGCGCCAGCAGCTTGGTTTCTAGCTACCACGAGCAGTACTTC.

J is TRBJ2-5 and V is TRBV4-1; D is uncertain. Per the germline V gene, CDR1 is MGHRA and CDR2 is YSYEKL. The CDR3 runs to 15 residues. V was shortened by 0 bases and J by 4 bases, with 12 bases between the two germline ends. The CDR3 here is CASSQEGPPPETQYF. CDR3 DNA sequence: TGCGCCAGCAGCCAAGAGGGTCCGCCCCCAGAGACCCAGTACTTC.

The chain joins TRBV5-1 to TRBJ1-1, with D hard to call. CDR1 is SGHRS and CDR2 is YFSETQ in the germline V gene. The length of the CDR3 is 11 residues. The V end was cut by 5 bases, the J end by 5 bases, with 7 bases between. The CDR3 DNA reads TGCGCCAGCAGGGGAGAAACTGAAGCTTTCTTT. It encodes CASRGETEAFF.

This chain joins TRBV7-2 and TRBJ2-4; TRBD1 is a possible D gene (6 bases). The DNA end lines up better with TRBJ2-7; the J call may be wrong. The CDR3 totals 14 residues. Germline CDR1 and CDR2: SGHTA and FQGNSA. Here the CDR3 reads CASSLTGLYYEQYF. The CDR3 DNA follows: TGTGCCAGCAGCTTAACAGGGTTGTATTACGAGCAGTACTTC.

The gene calls are TRBV4-2 and TRBJ2-1; 7 bases align to TRBD1. V lost 7 bases and J lost 4; bases outside the gene matches: 16. Germline V gives CDR1 LGHNA, CDR2 YNFKEQ. The CDR3 runs to 17 residues. CDR3 residues: CASKRTGLTQEYNEQFF. The CDR3 DNA sequence: TGTGCCAGCAAAAGGACAGGACTTACCCAAGAATACAATGAGCAGTTCTTC.

This clonotype was seen repeatedly, ten times or more. The V gene is TRBV11-3, the J gene TRBJ2-3; D may be TRBD1 or TRBD2 (6 bases each). Per the germline V gene, CDR1 is SGHNT and CDR2 is YENEEA. The V and J ends lost 1 base and 0 bases respectively, with 8 bases between them. This CDR3 contains 15 residues. CDR3 DNA sequence: TGTGCCAGCAGCTTAGGGGGGGCCAGCACAGATACGCAGTATTTT. Translated: CASSLGGASTDTQYF.

This CDR3 reads CASSVGGTGRVNEQFF. The CDR3, as DNA: TGTGCCAGCAGCGTAGGGGGGACAGGGAGGGTCAATGAGCAGTTCTTC. The genes are TRBV9 and TRBJ2-1; 9 bases match TRBD1. The J segment lost 6 bases and the V segment lost 0 bases, leaving 7 bases of the junction unmatched. The germline CDR1 and CDR2 sequences are SGDLS and YYNGEE. This CDR3 contains 16 residues.

This clonotype turned up a few times. The V call is TRBV27, the J call TRBJ2-1; 7 bases line up with TRBD2. The CDR3 spans 16 residues. V was clipped by 6 bases and J by 4 bases; unmatched bases: 12. Per germline, CDR1 MNHEY and CDR2 SMNVEV (reference sequence). CDR3 residues: CASSPRPAGNYNEQFF. In DNA form, the CDR3 reads TGTGCCAGCAGCCCCCGGCCAGCGGGGAATTACAATGAGCAGTTCTTC.

On this clonotype: Since a much larger clone is just one base distant, this may be a read error. The chain joins TRBV13 to TRBJ2-1; 9 positions agree with TRBD2. V shed 1 base and J 10 bases; nucleotides not matched to a gene: 5. Germline assignment: CDR1 PRHDT and CDR2 FYEKMQ (reference sequence). The CDR3 sequence is 14 residues long. The CDR3 spells CASSLVGLAKEQFF. The CDR3 DNA is TGTGCCAGCAGCTTAGTTGGACTAGCGAAGGAGCAGTTCTTC.

This clonotype appeared a few times. This chain's CDR3 is CASSRPGEQYF. In nucleotides, the CDR3 is TGTGCCAGCAGCCGCCCGGGTGAGCAGTACTTC. V gene TRBV4-2 combines with J gene TRBJ2-7; no clear D. CDR1 and CDR2 from the germline V gene are LGHNA and YNFKEQ. CDR3 length equals 11 residues. Trimming took off 4 bases at V and 7 bases at J, with 8 bases between the two ends.

The chain recombines TRBV20-1 with TRBJ2-3; D may match TRBD1 or TRBD2 (5 bases each). In germline, CDR1 is DFQATT, CDR2 SNEGSKA (reference sequence). V shed 6 bases and J shed 5 bases, with 15 bases lying between them. The CDR3 runs 13 residues. The CDR3 here is CSAGGGHGDTQYF. CDR3 sequence (DNA): TGCAGTGCAGGTGGGGGTCATGGAGATACGCAGTATTTT.

Notes on this clonotype: A clone one base away is much larger, so this may be a read error. J is TRBJ2-1 and V is TRBV4-3; TRBD2 might be the D (5 bases). Near its end, the DNA agrees better with TRBJ2-7, so the J call may be wrong. This CDR3 region has 15 residues. Germline CDR1 is LGHNA and CDR2 is YSLEER. CDR3 loop: CASSQDSRAYNEQYF. The CDR3 coding sequence is TGCGCCAGCAGCCAAGATTCGCGGGCCTACAATGAGCAGTACTTC.

J is TRBJ2-3 and V is TRBV5-1; D is possibly TRBD1 (6 bases). The CDR3 runs 15 residues. Trimming pared 3 bases from V and 1 base from J, leaving 12 bases between. From germline, CDR1 is SGHRS and CDR2 YFSETQ. The CDR3 coding sequence is TGCGCCAGCAGCTGGGAAAACAGGGGCACAGATACGCAGTATTTT. Translated, it gives CASSWENRGTDTQYF.

This clonotype was seen a few times. The chain links TRBV7-3 to TRBJ2-1; 9 nucleotides agree with TRBD2. The CDR3 totals 15 residues. Germline lookup yields CDR1 SGHTA and CDR2 FQGTGA. V lost 1 base and J lost 9; bases outside the gene matches: 7. CDR3 DNA: TGTGCCAGCAGCTTAAAGGCTAGCGGGATTAGTGAGCAGTTCTTC. Translated, it gives CASSLKASGISEQFF.

The chain is built from TRBV6-4 and TRBJ2-5, with TRBD1 matching over 9 bases. Trimming at V came to 0 bases and at J to 9 bases, leaving 11 bases not matched to a gene. The CDR3 covers 16 residues. Germline lookup yields CDR1 MRHNA and CDR2 SNTAGT. The CDR3 DNA follows: TGTGCCAGCAGTGACTCGACCGGGACAGGGCCAATGTCCCAGTACTTC. Translated: CASSDSTGTGPMSQYF.

The chain has TRBV20-1 and TRBJ2-1, with TRBD2 matching 14 bases. CDR3 length equals 15 residues. Looked up from germline, CDR1 is DFQATT and CDR2 is SNEGSKA (reference sequence). Trimming took 4 bases from V and 9 from J; bases not matched to a gene: 8. The CDR3 reads CSAKQGLAGVGEQFF. The CDR3 DNA reads TGCAGTGCTAAACAGGGACTAGCGGGAGTTGGTGAGCAGTTCTTC.

The rearrangement joins TRBV7-8 to TRBJ1-2; the D is unclear. The CDR3 has 14 amino acids. The ends were cut back, 1 base at V and 2 bases at J, with 8 bases in the middle. Germline V gene data show CDR1 as SGHVS and CDR2 as FQNEAQ. CDR3 protein: CASSLEFLNYGYTF. Here the CDR3 DNA reads TGTGCCAGCAGCTTAGAATTCTTAAACTATGGCTACACCTTC.

This clonotype was seen a handful of times. V usage is TRBV10-3 and J usage is TRBJ2-3; no firm D call. CDR3 size: 14 residues. V was clipped by 6 bases and J by 5 bases, with 15 bases between them. Germline CDR1 and CDR2: ENHRY and SYGVKD. CDR3 sequence reads: CAISPATLEDTQYF. The CDR3 DNA sequence: TGTGCCATCAGCCCCGCGACCTTGGAAGATACGCAGTATTTT.

The rearrangement links TRBV9 to TRBJ2-5, with D hard to call. Looked up from germline, CDR1 is SGDLS and CDR2 is YYNGEE. Trimming took off 0 bases at V and 5 bases at J, with 17 bases between the two ends. The CDR3 is 16 amino acids. Here the CDR3 reads CASSVASTYGGETQYF. The CDR3, as DNA: TGTGCCAGCAGCGTAGCGTCGACATACGGTGGCGAGACCCAGTACTTC. Variable domain in full (rest from reference TRBV9 and TRBJ2-5): DSGVTQTPKHLITATGQRVTLRCSPRSGDLSVYWYQQSLDQGLQFLIQYYNGEERAKGNILERFSAQQFPDLHSELNLSSLELGDSALYFCASSVASTYGGETQYFGPGTRLLVL.

This chain connects TRBV25-1 to TRBJ1-5; 9 bases agree with TRBD1. There are 16 residues in the CDR3. Germline CDR1 reads MGHDK; CDR2 reads SYGVNS. The junction had 5 bases not matched to a gene; V was cut back by 5 bases and J by 0 bases. The CDR3 DNA reads TGTGCCAGCAGTCCGGGACAGGGAAATAGCAATCAGCCCCAGCATTTT. It is translated as CASSPGQGNSNQPQHF.

The chain is built from TRBV7-9 and TRBJ1-1, with TRBD1 matching 8 bases. Per the germline V gene, CDR1 is SEHNR and CDR2 is FQNEAQ (reference sequence). J was trimmed by 5 bases and V by 4 bases; bases with no gene match: 9. The length of the CDR3 is 15 residues. CDR3 sequence: CASSSDRAPATEAFF. The CDR3 nucleotides read TGTGCCAGCAGCTCGGACAGGGCCCCGGCGACTGAAGCTTTCTTT. Filled out from reference TRBV7-9 and TRBJ1-1, the complete variable domain reads DTGVSQNPRHKITKRGQNVTFRCDPISEHNRLYWYRQTLGQGPEFLTYFQNEAQLEKSRLLSDRFSAERPKGSFSTLEIQRTEQGDSAMYLCASSSDRAPATEAFFGQGTRLTVV.

This clonotype has just a few counts. The chain recombines TRBV11-2 with TRBJ2-7; a weak D match, TRBD2 (5 bases). The CDR3 is made up of 15 amino acids. V was clipped by 6 bases and J by 0 bases, with 15 bases between them. CDR1 and CDR2 (germline): SGHAT, FQNNGV. CDR3 in amino acids: CASSRLIGSSYEQYF. The DNA for the CDR3 is TGTGCCAGCAGTCGACTGATAGGGAGCTCCTACGAGCAGTACTTC.

V gene TRBV6-1 combines with J gene TRBJ1-5; D is unresolved. Germline V gives CDR1 MNHNS, CDR2 SASEGT. The CDR3 contains 12 residues. V was cut by 8 bases and J by 6 bases, with 11 bases left in between. CDR3 protein: CASETSFQPQHF. The CDR3 DNA reads TGTGCCAGCGAGACAAGCTTTCAGCCCCAGCATTTT.

This clonotype was counted only a few times. This chain connects TRBV4-3 to TRBJ2-5; 11 bases map to TRBD2. TRBJ2-7 matches the DNA end more closely, so the J call is doubtful. This CDR3 spans 16 amino acids. Germline CDR1 is LGHNA and CDR2 is YSLEER. In DNA, the CDR3 is TGCGCCAGCAGCCAAGTTTCAACTAGCGGGAGTTACGAGCAGTACTTC. As protein: CASSQVSTSGSYEQYF.

The chain employs TRBV5-6 and TRBJ2-5; a possible D gene is TRBD2 (5 bases). Trimming pared 3 bases from V and 1 base from J, leaving 13 bases between. The CDR3 has 15 residues. Germline CDR1 reads SGHDT; CDR2 reads YYEEEE. The CDR3 region is CASSSGNGPQETQYF. CDR3 nucleotides: TGTGCCAGCAGCTCCGGGAATGGCCCCCAAGAGACCCAGTACTTC.